This T cell receptor beta chain came from a study of cytomegalovirus exposure and HLA in healthy donors. Study details: Earlier, 180 million or so T cells were analyzed, and some 120 million unique TCR beta sequences were found among them. Study findings and constraints: In a later analysis, most CMV-associated TCR beta chains appeared HLA-restricted. The study flagged approximately 180 TCR beta chains as cytomegalovirus-associated.

From germline, CDR1 is MNHEY and CDR2 SVGAGI. There are 13 residues in the CDR3. V was clipped by 7 bases and J by 4 bases; unmatched bases: 3. Points on this clone: Its antigen is not known.

Both 60 Vbeta primers and 13 Jbeta primers went into the PCR. Sequencing was performed with immunoSEQ multiplex PCR; in TCRdb, only in-frame clones are kept and a portion is missing. The sample lists about 160,000 clones; 60% to 85% were seen once. Specimen: PBMCs. The chain combines TRBV6-5 with TRBJ2-5; 10 nucleotides line up with TRBD1. The sequence derives from a man in his thirties or forties in good health and CMV-seropositive. CDR3 bases: TGTGCCAGCACCGGGACAGGGGTAGAGACCCAGTACTTC. It translates to CASTGTGVETQYF.